This is a list of T cell receptor beta chains from one sample in a study of T cell responses to AZD1222 COVID-19 vaccine. The assay was immunoSEQ multiplex PCR, and TCRdb's table has in-frame clones only and misses some. The sample shows 80,000 to 100,000 clones, around 94% of them seen only once. The source material was peripheral blood, sampled on day 0 of AZD1222 vaccination. These receptors came from an adult in good health. The CDR3 runs from the conserved cysteine through the conserved F or W. A D gene is named only where the DNA matches it firmly. A row's size may be missing; if present it is once, few, many or a size class.

.,TRBV11-2,.,TRBJ1-3,CASSLRRSGNTIYF,TGTGCCAGCAGCTTAAGGCGCTCTGGAAACACCATATATTTT
.,TRBV19,.,TRBJ1-1,CASTVQKNTEAFF,TGTGCCAGTACCGTACAGAAGAACACTGAAGCTTTCTTT
.,TRBV27,.,TRBJ1-5,CASSLGALSNQPQHF,TGTGCCAGCAGTTTGGGGGCCCTTAGCAATCAGCCCCAGCATTTT
TRBD2,TRBV6-4,.,TRBJ2-3,CASSERGGTDTQYF,TGTGCCAGCAGTGAGCGGGGGGGCACAGATACGCAGTATTTT
.,TRBV10-3,.,TRBJ2-4,CAISDPGQVAKNIQYF,TGTGCCATCAGTGACCCCGGCCAGGTAGCCAAAAACATTCAGTACTTC
.,TRBV9,.,TRBJ1-6,CASSVEGWGNSPLHF,TGTGCCAGCAGCGTAGAGGGGTGGGGTAATTCACCCCTCCACTTT
.,TRBV7-9,.,TRBJ1-6,CAIDRIGSPLHF,TGTGCCATCGACAGGATCGGCTCACCCCTCCACTTT
.,TRBV7-9,.,TRBJ2-5,CASSSGLGETQYF,TGTGCCAGCAGCTCGGGCTTGGGGGAGACCCAGTACTTC
TRBD1,TRBV5-1,.,TRBJ2-7,CASSLDGQGSYEQYF,TGCGCCAGCAGCTTGGACGGACAGGGCAGCTACGAGCAGTACTTC
.,TRBV19,.,TRBJ1-1,CASSISPENTEAFF,TGTGCCAGTAGTATCTCGCCGGAGAACACTGAAGCTTTCTTT
.,TRBV19,.,TRBJ1-2,CASYTWGAGVTYGYTF,TGTGCCAGTTATACTTGGGGGGCCGGAGTCACCTATGGCTACACCTTC
.,TRBV30,.,TRBJ2-3,CACNQRDTQYF,TGTGCCTGCAATCAGAGAGATACGCAGTATTTT
.,TRBV6-1,once,TRBJ1-6,CASSEGPLRDSPLHF,TGTGCCAGCAGTGAAGGGCCCTTAAGGGATTCACCCCTCCACTTT
.,TRBV18,.,TRBJ2-7,CASSPSTLASYEQYF,TGTGCCAGCTCACCGAGCACCCTGGCCTCCTACGAGCAGTACTTC
.,TRBV7-2,.,TRBJ1-1,CASSLLVNTEAFF,TGTGCCAGCAGCTTACTTGTCAACACTGAAGCTTTCTTT
.,TRBV15,.,TRBJ2-7,CATRQGSEQYF,TGTGCCACCAGACAGGGCTCCGAGCAGTACTTC
TRBD2,TRBV6-5,.,TRBJ2-1,CASRRTSGSYNEQFF,TGTGCCAGCAGACGGACTAGCGGGAGTTACAATGAGCAGTTCTTC
.,TRBV6-1,.,TRBJ1-5,CASNGQPQHF,TGTGCCAGTAACGGTCAGCCCCAGCATTTT
.,TRBV5-1,.,TRBJ2-1,CASSPPADYNEQFF,TGCGCCAGCAGCCCGCCCGCGGACTACAATGAGCAGTTCTTC
.,TRBV9,.,TRBJ2-1,CASSVDPFNEQFF,TGTGCCAGCAGCGTAGACCCGTTTAATGAGCAGTTCTTC
.,TRBV30,.,TRBJ1-1,CAWQVNTEAFF,TGTGCCTGGCAGGTGAACACTGAAGCTTTCTTT
.,TRBV5-1,.,TRBJ2-1,CASSYEINEQFF,TGCGCCAGCAGCTACGAAATCAATGAGCAGTTCTTC
.,TRBV5-1,.,TRBJ1-3,CASSLAGSGNTIYF,TGCGCCAGCAGCTTGGCAGGGAGCGGAAACACCATATATTTT
.,TRBV3-1/TRBV3-2,.,TRBJ2-2,CASTTYGRRGPGELFF,TGTGCCAGCACTACCTATGGCAGGCGGGGACCCGGGGAGCTGTTTTTT
TRBD2,TRBV5-4,.,TRBJ2-3,CASSPRLAGGSDTQYF,TGTGCCAGCAGCCCAAGACTAGCGGGGGGTTCAGATACGCAGTATTTT
.,TRBV5-1,.,TRBJ2-5,CASSLELATYQETQYF,TGCGCCAGCAGCTTGGAATTAGCGACCTACCAAGAGACCCAGTACTTC
.,TRBV19,.,TRBJ1-5,CASSISSSRGQPQHF,TGTGCCAGTAGTATATCCTCTTCTAGGGGTCAGCCCCAGCATTTT
.,TRBV4-3,.,TRBJ1-6,CASSQGGANNSPLHF,TGCGCCAGCAGCCAAGGCGGGGCCAATAATTCACCCCTCCACTTT
.,TRBV5-1,.,TRBJ1-4,CASSLDRPNEKLFF,TGCGCCAGCAGCCTCGACAGGCCTAATGAAAAACTGTTTTTT
TRBD1,TRBV2,.,TRBJ1-2,CARDLQGNYGYTF,TGTGCCAGAGATCTACAGGGGAACTATGGCTACACCTTC
.,TRBV7-9,.,TRBJ1-1,CASSLGTANTEAFF,TGTGCCAGCAGCTTAGGGACAGCGAACACTGAAGCTTTCTTT
.,TRBV5-1,.,TRBJ2-5,CASSEGQLRQETQYF,TGCGCCAGCAGCGAAGGTCAGCTCAGGCAAGAGACCCAGTACTTC
TRBD1,TRBV28,once,TRBJ1-5,CASSPSGTGLQPQHF,TGTGCCAGCAGTCCCTCCGGGACAGGGTTACAGCCCCAGCATTTT
TRBD1,TRBV9,once,TRBJ1-2,CASSDGQGLTGYTF,TGTGCCAGCAGCGACGGACAGGGTTTGACTGGCTACACCTTC
TRBD1,TRBV5-1,.,TRBJ2-1,CASSRTGNEQFF,TGCGCCAGTAGTCGGACAGGAAACGAGCAGTTCTTC
.,TRBV6-2/TRBV6-3,.,TRBJ2-4,CASSYDSLKNIQYF,TGTGCCAGCAGTTACGACAGTCTAAAAAACATTCAGTACTTC
.,TRBV5-1,.,TRBJ1-2,CASSRDRSGYGYTF,TGCGCCAGCAGCCGGGACCGATCGGGCTATGGCTACACCTTC
TRBD1,TRBV7-3,few,TRBJ2-7,CASSAGQGHEQYF,TGTGCCAGCAGCGCCGGACAGGGCCACGAGCAGTACTTC
.,TRBV12-3/TRBV12-4,.,TRBJ1-5,CASTPTDRQPQHF,TGTGCCAGCACCCCGACAGATAGGCAGCCCCAGCATTTT
TRBD1,TRBV5-1,once,TRBJ2-5,CASSSGTGGVQETQYF,TGCGCCAGCAGCTCCGGGACAGGGGGCGTCCAAGAGACCCAGTACTTC
.,TRBV5-4,.,TRBJ2-6,CASSKPGQTSGANVLTF,TGTGCCAGCAGCAAACCCGGACAGACTTCTGGGGCCAACGTCCTGACTTTC
TRBD2,TRBV18,.,TRBJ2-2,CASSPRLLAGAQNTGELFF,TGTGCCAGCTCACCCAGGTTACTAGCGGGGGCGCAGAACACCGGGGAGCTGTTTTTT
.,TRBV18,.,TRBJ2-2,CASSRDGTTGELFF,TGTGCCAGCTCACGGGACGGAACCACCGGGGAGCTGTTTTTT
.,TRBV29-1,.,TRBJ1-2,CSVIRLPYGYTF,TGCAGCGTTATACGACTCCCCTATGGCTACACCTTC
.,TRBV5-1,.,TRBJ2-1,CASSPGGSRLFGEQFF,TGCGCCAGCAGCCCTGGAGGTTCGAGGCTCTTCGGTGAGCAGTTCTTC